This T cell receptor (beta chain) was recorded in a study of cytomegalovirus exposure and HLA in healthy donors. PCR employed 60 Vbeta and 13 Jbeta primers. Data came from immunoSEQ multiplex PCR; TCRdb stores just in-frame clones and leaves some out. Of approximately 190,000 clones detected, 70% to 85% appear once; the ten largest clones hold 3.4%. The CDR3 totals 14 residues. The ends were cut back, 0 bases at V and 8 bases at J, with 10 bases in the middle. Germline V CDR1 and CDR2: MGHRA, YSYEKL. The material sequenced was PBMCs. This TCR derives from a man in his forties in good health and CMV-seropositive. The V and J genes are TRBV4-1 and TRBJ1-4; weak D call: TRBD1 (5 bases). CDR3: CASSQEGRVEKLFF. DNA for the CDR3: TGCGCCAGCAGCCAAGAGGGGCGCGTAGAAAAACTGTTTTTT.